These T cell receptor beta chains were read from a single sample in a study of blood T cell repertoires in COVID-19. Generated by immunoSEQ multiplex PCR, the TCRdb table keeps only in-frame clones and is missing some. The table includes approximately 200,000 clones, 70% to 90% detected once. The source material was peripheral blood. The source of these receptors is a person aged 70 to 85 with COVID-19, enrolled during active disease. CDR3s include the opening cysteine and the closing phenylalanine or tryptophan. A D gene is named only where the DNA matches it firmly. A clone size is listed for some rows: how often the clone was seen (once, few, many), or a class if it is expanded.

D,J,V,size,CDR3
-,TRBJ2-7,TRBV28,-,CASSPDPRSSYEQYF
-,TRBJ1-1,TRBV6-5,-,CASSFRLNTEAFF
-,TRBJ1-2,TRBV28,-,CASWGGTNYGYTF
-,TRBJ1-2,TRBV28,-,CASSFPPTDIYGYTF
-,TRBJ1-1,TRBV28,-,CAGGRGDAEAFF
-,TRBJ2-5,TRBV5-6,-,CASSLVVFQETQYF
-,TRBJ2-7,TRBV7-2,-,CASRERSGDPWAEQYF
-,TRBJ2-5,TRBV21-1,-,CASYRGQTLKTQYF
TRBD2,TRBJ2-3,TRBV19,once,CASREFGAGGTDTQYF
TRBD2,TRBJ2-2,TRBV7-9,-,CASSLGGRNTGELFF
TRBD2,TRBJ2-1,TRBV27,-,CASSPRTSGRLSEQFF
TRBD1,TRBJ1-5,TRBV30,-,CAWSVSGGSQPQHF
-,TRBJ2-5,TRBV6-2/TRBV6-3,-,CASSYLGIGETQYF
TRBD1,TRBJ1-6,TRBV4-3,-,CASSQDTATGDNSPLHF
TRBD1,TRBJ1-4,TRBV5-1,-,CASSLGGQGSEKLFF
TRBD1,TRBJ1-5,TRBV28,-,CASSPWDRELTVENQPQHF
TRBD1,TRBJ2-7,TRBV7-6,few,CASSFGTGYDEQYF
TRBD2,TRBJ2-5,TRBV7-3,-,CASSFTGGETQYF
TRBD1,TRBJ2-3,TRBV2,-,CASMQQGSSDTQYF
-,TRBJ1-6,TRBV4-3,-,CASSQDLVGGGGNSPLHF
TRBD2,TRBJ2-3,TRBV7-2,-,CASSLVAGASTDTQYF
-,TRBJ2-2,TRBV7-3,-,CASSLGPRADTGELFF
-,TRBJ1-1,TRBV30,once,CAWSSGENTEAFF
-,TRBJ2-5,TRBV30,-,CAWSVTGGKETQYF
TRBD1,TRBJ1-2,TRBV6-1,once,CASSELRGRGYGYTF
-,TRBJ2-7,TRBV2,-,CASRGAVSYEQYF
-,TRBJ1-5,TRBV15,-,CATSGSPQAQHF
TRBD1,TRBJ2-1,TRBV4-1,-,CASSPALGQAYNEQFF
-,TRBJ1-2,TRBV12-3/TRBV12-4,-,CASSPGIKVGYTF
-,TRBJ2-6,TRBV7-9,once,CASSFPGLSSGANVLTF
-,TRBJ2-1,TRBV11-3,-,CASSLGANEQFF
TRBD2,TRBJ2-1,TRBV5-1,-,CASRRTSGSSYNEQFF
-,TRBJ2-7,TRBV11-2,-,CASSLSIGARTTLHYEQYF
TRBD2,TRBJ2-1,TRBV4-3,once,CASSKLAGGFNEQFF
-,TRBJ1-2,TRBV9,once,CASSPQEAIYGYTF
-,TRBJ2-5,TRBV28,-,CASSLTGKRETQYF
TRBD1,TRBJ2-7,TRBV7-2,-,CASSLRQGAWNEQYF
TRBD1,TRBJ1-2,TRBV5-1,few,CASSLGQGPGNGYTF
TRBD2,TRBJ2-5,TRBV5-1,-,CASSLAGGVETQYF
TRBD2,TRBJ2-1,TRBV14,-,CASSRLAGGPYEQFF
-,TRBJ1-1,TRBV6-1,-,CASSETAFMNTEAFF
-,TRBJ1-5,TRBV13,-,CASSLKTGGGNQPQHF
-,TRBJ2-5,TRBV5-1,-,CASSLTQFIKQETQYF
-,TRBJ2-2,TRBV19,-,CASSGDRTAFGELFF
TRBD2,TRBJ2-5,TRBV3-1/TRBV3-2,-,CASSQKGIAGGAETQYF
-,TRBJ2-5,TRBV19,-,CASSISPQETQYF
TRBD1,TRBJ1-2,TRBV5-1,-,CASSSTGGAGYTF
TRBD1,TRBJ2-5,TRBV7-9,-,CASSFYGQGETQYF
TRBD2,TRBJ2-1,TRBV11-1,-,CASSLGGQRGYNEQFF
-,TRBJ1-1,TRBV6-2/TRBV6-3,-,CASSYPSEAFF
-,TRBJ2-7,TRBV3-1/TRBV3-2,few,CASSRDGTFGEQYF
-,TRBJ2-1,TRBV30,-,CAWSISSTINNEQFF
-,TRBJ2-7,TRBV7-8,-,CASSLLPGNEQYF
TRBD2,TRBJ2-1,TRBV7-9,-,CASSTLTGTSEPYNEQFF